This T cell receptor (beta chain) appears in the sequencing data of a study of OX40 agonist ivuxolimab in advanced cancers. Study at large: Head and neck, renal cell, melanoma or hepatocellular carcinoma were the cancers that dose-escalation patients had.

Study outcomes and limitations: At 0.1 to 3.0 mg/kg and by week 6, CD4+ and CD8+ T cells in the blood had expanded clonally. The specificity for antigen of the expanded peripheral T cells was not determined.

This CDR3 has 19 amino acids. Trimming removed 5 bases from V and 5 bases from J; junction bases left unmatched: 16. CDR1 is SGHKS and CDR2 is YYEKEE in the germline V gene (reference sequence). Of note for this clone: Its antigen remains unidentified.

Here immunoSEQ multiplex PCR was the method, and the copy in TCRdb shows in-frame clones only, minus some. The repertoire consists of roughly 43,000 clones, with 88% occurring once and the leading ten covering approximately 53%. Sequenced material: CD4+ or CD8+ T cells sorted from blood, taken in a trial of the OX40 agonist ivuxolimab. The TCR originated in an adult with an advanced solid tumor such as melanoma, head and neck, liver or kidney cancer. V and J are TRBV5-5 and TRBJ1-4; TRBD1 aligns across 12 bases. CDR3 region: CASSQMRRGTGGFNEKLFF. The CDR3 coding sequence is TGTGCCAGCAGTCAGATGCGTAGGGGGACAGGGGGCTTCAATGAAAAACTGTTTTTT.